These 20 T cell receptor beta chains originate from one sample sequenced in a study of early T cells in non-severe SARS-CoV-2 infection. TCRdb ran MiXCR on the 5' RACE reads and lists one entry per CDR3 protein. The repertoire holds some 87,000 distinct CDR3 sequences, 12% to 15% seen once, with more than 1.2% in the top ten. The sequenced sample consisted of whole blood. All receptors come from an adult who was a healthcare worker with PCR-confirmed SARS-CoV-2 infection or an uninfected control (not recorded which).

This clonotype was found many times. The rearrangement uses TRBV29-1 and TRBJ1-1; 7 bases match TRBD1. There are 15 residues in the CDR3. CDR1 SQVTM and CDR2 ANQGSEA come from the germline V gene. V was clipped by 6 bases and J by 5 bases; unmatched bases: 15. The CDR3 is CSVATNRGIGTEAFF. The CDR3 DNA reads TGCAGCGTGGCCACCAACAGGGGAATTGGTACTGAAGCTTTCTTT.

J is TRBJ2-3 and V is TRBV7-2; 7 positions agree with TRBD2. Trimming removed 5 bases from V and 1 base from J; junction bases left unmatched: 9. Germline V CDR1 and CDR2: SGHTA, FQGNSA. The CDR3 covers 16 residues. CDR3: CASSPGAGVRTDTQYF. The CDR3 DNA reads TGTGCCAGCAGCCCCGGCGCGGGGGTGCGCACAGATACGCAGTATTTT.

There are many counts of this clonotype. CDR3 region: CASSQVRGNHGYTF. In DNA form, the CDR3 reads TGTGCCAGCAGCCAAGTGAGGGGAAATCATGGCTACACCTTC. The V and J genes are TRBV14 and TRBJ1-2; perhaps TRBD1 as D (5 bases). This CDR3 has 14 amino acids. Germline assignment: CDR1 SGHDN and CDR2 FVKESK. V was cut by 1 base and J by 6 bases, with 12 bases left in between.

This clonotype was counted many times. V and J are TRBV13 and TRBJ1-5; D unresolved. The CDR3 runs 12 residues. V was clipped by 4 bases and J by 5 bases, with 6 bases between them. CDR1 and CDR2 (germline): PRHDT, FYEKMQ (reference sequence). This chain's CDR3 is CASSSRDQPQHF. CDR3 nucleotides: TGTGCCAGCAGCTCCAGAGATCAGCCCCAGCATTTT.

The chain employs TRBV9 and TRBJ2-3, with D hard to call. V lost 0 bases, J lost 3 bases, and 8 bases lay in between. This CDR3 region has 14 residues. Looked up from germline, CDR1 is SGDLS and CDR2 is YYNGEE. CDR3 loop: CASSVEISTDTQYF. The CDR3 DNA follows: TGTGCCAGCAGCGTAGAAATCTCAACAGATACGCAGTATTTT.

This clonotype was observed at least ten times. The chain uses TRBV12-3 or TRBV12-4 and TRBJ2-3, with a tentative D call TRBD2 (5 bases). The CDR3 has 14 amino acids. Trimming shortened V by 2 bases and J by 6 bases, and 12 bases separated the two germline ends. The CDR3 region has the DNA TGTGCCAGCAGTTTACTAGCCAACTCGGATACGCAGTATTTT. It translates to CASSLLANSDTQYF.

The chain couples TRBV7-9 to TRBJ2-1, with D tentatively TRBD2 (5 bases). Germline V CDR1 and CDR2: SEHNR, FQNEAQ (reference sequence). V lost 3 bases, J lost 0 bases, and 18 bases lay in between. The CDR3 spans 18 residues. The CDR3 protein is CASSFPPEAASSYNEQFF. The CDR3 nucleotides read TGTGCCAGCAGCTTCCCCCCTGAAGCGGCTAGCTCCTACAATGAGCAGTTCTTC. The entire variable domain, with the rest obtained from reference TRBV7-9 and TRBJ2-1, is as follows: DTGVSQNPRHKITKRGQNVTFRCDPISEHNRLYWYRQTLGQGPEFLTYFQNEAQLEKSRLLSDRFSAERPKGSFSTLEIQRTEQGDSAMYLCASSFPPEAASSYNEQFFGPGTRLTVL.

This clonotype showed up many times. This rearrangement joins TRBV5-5 to TRBJ1-2; TRBD1 aligns across 8 bases. With V trimmed by 0 bases and J by 4 bases, 8 bases remained unmatched. The CDR3 has 16 amino acids. The germline V gene has CDR1 SGHKS and CDR2 YYEKEE (reference sequence). The CDR3 nucleotides read TGTGCCAGCAGCTTGGGAGGACAGGGCCATCTCTATGGCTACACCTTC. It is translated as CASSLGGQGHLYGYTF.

This clonotype was counted a few times. The rearrangement joins TRBV20-1 to TRBJ2-7; 9 positions match TRBD1. V lost 3 bases to trimming and J lost 5 bases; unmatched junction nucleotides: 8. This CDR3 is built from 14 residues. From germline, CDR1 is DFQATT and CDR2 SNEGSKA (reference sequence). CDR3 bases: TGCAGTGCTAGGATGGGGACAGGGTACAACGAGCAGTACTTC. The encoded protein is CSARMGTGYNEQYF.

This clonotype showed up many times. CDR3 in amino acids: CASSLKGAEQYF. In DNA, the CDR3 is TGCGCCAGCAGCTTGAAAGGGGCCGAGCAGTACTTC. This rearrangement joins TRBV5-1 to TRBJ2-7, with a tentative D call TRBD1 (5 bases). Trimming cost V 1 base and J 6 bases, with 8 bases left between them. CDR3 length equals 12 residues. Germline loops: CDR1 SGHRS, CDR2 YFSETQ.

This clonotype has a handful of counts. The chain employs TRBV12-3 or TRBV12-4 and TRBJ2-7, with 9 bases aligning to TRBD2. The CDR3 length is 13 residues. V dropped 7 bases and J dropped 3; count of bases not matched to a gene: 4. The CDR3 DNA reads TGTGCCAGCACTGGGACTAGCAGCTACGAGCAGTACTTC. Translation gives CASTGTSSYEQYF.

This clonotype turned up a few times. This sequence joins TRBV12-3 or TRBV12-4 and TRBJ1-1, with D unclear. The CDR3 has 12 amino acids. Deletions cut 7 bases from V and 1 base from J, with 7 bases between. This chain's CDR3 is CASTTANTEAFF. CDR3 in DNA: TGTGCCAGCACCACAGCGAACACTGAAGCTTTCTTT.

This clonotype was detected only a few times. J is TRBJ1-5 and V is TRBV12-3 or TRBV12-4, with D perhaps matching TRBD1 (6 bases). The CDR3 extends over 14 amino acids. Trimming took 2 bases from V and 15 from J, leaving 20 bases between them. CDR3 DNA sequence: TGTGCCAGCAGTTTAACGGGGGGGCTCCAGGAGTCGCATTTT. Its protein is CASSLTGGLQESHF.

The sample holds many counts of this clonotype. V usage is TRBV11-2 and J usage is TRBJ2-7, with TRBD2 identical over 11 bases. The CDR3 totals 16 residues. Germline CDR1 is SGHAT and CDR2 is FQNNGV. Unmatched junction bases numbered 12, after V lost 5 bases and J lost 6 bases. CDR3 region: CASSIVVAGGKTEQYF. The CDR3 DNA is TGTGCCAGCAGCATAGTGGTAGCGGGGGGGAAAACCGAGCAGTACTTC. The full variable domain, in which reference TRBV11-2 and TRBJ2-7 provide the parts outside the CDR3, is EAGVAQSPRYKIIEKRQSVAFWCNPISGHATLYWYQQILGQGPKLLIQFQNNGVVDDSQLPKDRFSAERLKGVDSTLKIQPAKLEDSAVYLCASSIVVAGGKTEQYFGPGTRLTVT.

This clonotype was seen a handful of times. The rearrangement uses TRBV9 and TRBJ1-1; no firm D call. Germline lookup yields CDR1 SGDLS and CDR2 YYNGEE. The V end lost 6 bases, the J end lost 0 bases, and 12 bases lay between the germline ends. The CDR3 has 14 residues. For the CDR3, the DNA is TGTGCCAGCAAAAGGTCGGTTATGAACACTGAAGCTTTCTTT. Protein: CASKRSVMNTEAFF. Full variable domain (missing parts from reference TRBV9 and TRBJ1-1): DSGVTQTPKHLITATGQRVTLRCSPRSGDLSVYWYQQSLDQGLQFLIQYYNGEERAKGNILERFSAQQFPDLHSELNLSSLELGDSALYFCASKRSVMNTEAFFGQGTRLTVV.

The gene calls are TRBV7-9 and TRBJ1-6, with TRBD1 matching over 10 bases. CDR1 and CDR2 (germline): SEHNR, FQNEAQ (reference sequence). J was trimmed by 7 bases and V by 5 bases; bases with no gene match: 5. The CDR3 sequence is 15 residues long. The CDR3 DNA reads as TGTGCCAGCAGCGCGACAGGGGGCGGGAATTCACCCCTCCACTTT. Encoded protein: CASSATGGGNSPLHF.

CDR3 protein: CASSYRGGAETQYF. The DNA of the CDR3 is TGTGCCAGCAGTTACCGCGGCGGGGCGGAGACCCAGTACTTC. The chain has TRBV6-6 and TRBJ2-5; D is perhaps TRBD2 (6 bases). The CDR3 runs 14 residues. The V and J ends lost 2 bases and 5 bases respectively, with 12 bases between them. Per germline, CDR1 MNHNY and CDR2 SVGAGI (reference sequence).

This clonotype was picked up many times. The chain has TRBV3-1 and TRBJ1-3; a possible D gene is TRBD1 (5 bases). Per the germline V gene, CDR1 is LGHDT and CDR2 is YNNKEL (reference sequence). Trimming pared 1 base from V and 4 bases from J, leaving 17 bases between. This CDR3 is built from 17 residues. The CDR3 DNA reads TGTGCCAGCAGCCAAGGGGGACTGTCATTTTCGGGAAACACCATATATTTT. Translated, it gives CASSQGGLSFSGNTIYF.

This clonotype was counted at least ten times. The V gene is TRBV5-6, the J gene TRBJ2-2; D is ambiguous. The germline V gene has CDR1 SGHDT and CDR2 YYEEEE. With 4 bases removed from V and 5 bases from J, the gap between germline ends came to 9 bases. This CDR3 is 13 amino acids long. CDR3 nucleotide sequence: TGTGCCAGCAGCCAAGGACGAACCGGGGAGCTGTTTTTT. Translating gives CASSQGRTGELFF.

This clonotype was counted at least ten times. The gene calls are TRBV7-9 and TRBJ2-3; 8 positions agree with TRBD1. Germline V gives CDR1 SEHNR, CDR2 FQNEAQ (reference sequence). The CDR3 loop spans 17 amino acids. V shed 0 bases, J shed 3 bases, and the junction held 8 bases outside the gene matches. CDR3: CASSLAWAGGETDTQYF. The CDR3 DNA is TGTGCCAGCAGCTTAGCTTGGGCAGGGGGCGAGACAGATACGCAGTATTTT.